These 32 T cell receptor beta chains came from one sample sequenced in a study of blood T cell repertoires in COVID-19. Libraries were prepared by immunoSEQ multiplex PCR; TCRdb keeps only in-frame clonotypes and omits some of them. The sample contains more than 250,000 clones, 86% of which appear only once. Material for sequencing was PBMCs or T cells enriched from blood (not recorded which). Receptor source: a young woman who had recovered from COVID-19.

This clone was seen a single time. The chain has TRBV27 and TRBJ1-2; D is unclear. V lost 2 bases to trimming and J lost 0 bases, with 7 bases between them. This CDR3 region has 14 residues. The germline CDR1 and CDR2 sequences are MNHEY and SMNVEV (reference sequence). The CDR3 sequence is CASSLQMANYGYTF. For the CDR3, the DNA is TGTGCCAGCAGTTTACAGATGGCTAACTATGGCTACACCTTC.

This clone came up once. The chain employs TRBV3-1 (or the pseudogene TRBV3-2) and TRBJ2-3; D is undetermined. V lost 8 bases, J lost 1 base, and 10 bases lay in between. The CDR3 is made up of 13 amino acids. The germline V gene has CDR1 LGHDT and CDR2 YNNKEL (reference sequence). For the CDR3, the DNA is TGTGCCAGCGCACCCTCGGGCACAGATACGCAGTATTTT. It codes for CASAPSGTDTQYF.

The chain employs TRBV5-6 and TRBJ1-1; 7 positions match TRBD1. The ends lost 4 bases at V and 4 bases at J; junction bases unmatched: 13. The CDR3 is made up of 16 amino acids. Germline CDR1 and CDR2: SGHDT and YYEEEE. This chain's CDR3 is CASSRRSTGTSTEAFF. The CDR3 DNA reads TGTGCCAGCAGCCGCCGATCGACAGGGACAAGCACTGAAGCTTTCTTT.

The chain recombines TRBV3-1 (or the pseudogene TRBV3-2) with TRBJ1-5, with a weak D call TRBD1 (6 bases). V was pared by 3 bases and J by 9 bases, with 12 bases between. The CDR3 sequence is 13 residues long. The germline V gene has CDR1 LGHDT and CDR2 YNNKEL (reference sequence). CDR3 amino acids: CASSHRGRWPQHF. The CDR3, as DNA: TGTGCCAGCAGCCACAGGGGTCGGTGGCCCCAGCATTTT.

The chain combines TRBV15 with TRBJ1-5; weak D call: TRBD1 (6 bases). Germline CDR1 is LNHNV and CDR2 is YYDKDF (reference sequence). Trimming stripped 0 bases from V and 6 bases from J, with 18 bases between. The CDR3 length is 17 residues. The CDR3 coding sequence is TGTGCCACCAGCAGAGATATTGCAGGGGCCGTGAGTCAGCCCCAGCATTTT. Translating gives CATSRDIAGAVSQPQHF.

J is TRBJ2-7 and V is TRBV5-1; D not resolved. This CDR3 has 13 residues. The ends were cut back, 0 bases at V and 2 bases at J, with 6 bases in the middle. Germline V lookup: CDR1 SGHRS, CDR2 YFSETQ. The CDR3 bases are TGCGCCAGCAGCTTGGCCCCCACCTACGAGCAGTACTTC. This gives the protein CASSLAPTYEQYF.

The V gene is TRBV5-1, the J gene TRBJ1-4; D possibly corresponds to TRBD1 (6 bases). This CDR3 has 15 residues. Germline-derived CDR1 and CDR2 are SGHRS and YFSETQ. V was clipped by 4 bases and J by 2 bases, with 12 bases between them. CDR3 in amino acids: CASSILQGTNEKLFF. DNA for the CDR3: TGCGCCAGCAGCATACTTCAGGGGACTAATGAAAAACTGTTTTTT. The variable domain in full, with the rest retrieved from reference TRBV5-1 and TRBJ1-4, is KAGVTQTPRYLIKTRGQQVTLSCSPISGHRSVSWYQQTPGQGLQFLFEYFSETQRNKGNFPGRFSGRQFSNSRSEMNVSTLELGDSALYLCASSILQGTNEKLFFGSGTQLSVL.

The CDR3 nucleotides read TGTGCCAGTAGTTCCCGGGTACTTGGAAACACCATATATTTT. Translation: CASSSRVLGNTIYF. The rearrangement joins TRBV19 to TRBJ1-3; D call uncertain. Trimming shortened V by 5 bases and J by 3 bases, and 11 bases separated the two germline ends. The CDR3 spans 14 residues. Looked up from germline, CDR1 is LNHDA and CDR2 is SQIVND (reference sequence). Variable domain in full (rest from reference TRBV19 and TRBJ1-3): DGGITQSPKYLFRKEGQNVTLSCEQNLNHDAMYWYRQDPGQGLRLIYYSQIVNDFQKGDIAEGYSVSREKKESFPLTVTSAQKNPTAFYLCASSSRVLGNTIYFGEGSWLTVV.

The V gene is TRBV15, the J gene TRBJ2-1; possible D gene TRBD1, 5 bases. Germline loops: CDR1 LNHNV, CDR2 YYDKDF (reference sequence). This CDR3 has 14 amino acids. The V end lost 2 bases, the J end lost 7 bases, and 12 bases lay between the germline ends. CDR3 sequence reads: CATSRPASGNEQFF. CDR3 nucleotides: TGTGCCACCAGCAGACCCGCCTCAGGGAATGAGCAGTTCTTC.

J is TRBJ2-2 and V is TRBV5-1; D gene ambiguous. Germline V CDR1 and CDR2: SGHRS, YFSETQ. V lost 1 base and J 1 base, leaving 8 bases between the germline ends. The CDR3 length is 15 residues. The CDR3 spells CASSLSSGNTGELFF. CDR3 DNA sequence: TGCGCCAGCAGCTTGTCTTCGGGGAACACCGGGGAGCTGTTTTTT.

This chain joins TRBV10-3 and TRBJ2-3, with a weak D call TRBD2 (6 bases). Germline V gene data show CDR1 as ENHRY and CDR2 as SYGVKD. Trimming stripped 2 bases from V and 0 bases from J, with 9 bases between. The length of the CDR3 is 15 residues. The CDR3 is CAISEREWSTDTQYF. CDR3 bases: TGTGCCATCAGTGAGCGGGAGTGGAGCACAGATACGCAGTATTTT.

The chain employs TRBV5-1 and TRBJ2-7, with D tentatively TRBD2 (5 bases). CDR3 length: 15 residues. V was clipped by 3 bases and J by 4 bases, with 17 bases between them. Germline-derived CDR1 and CDR2 are SGHRS and YFSETQ. The CDR3 nucleotides are TGCGCCAGCAGCTCCTCAGCCGGACTCGGTTACGAGCAGTACTTC. This encodes CASSSSAGLGYEQYF.

This clone was seen at least ten times. The chain has TRBV19 and TRBJ2-1; D is unresolved. V dropped 4 bases and J dropped 2 bases, with 18 bases sitting between them. From germline, CDR1 is LNHDA and CDR2 SQIVND (reference sequence). The length of the CDR3 is 17 residues. In DNA form, the CDR3 reads TGTGCCAGTAGTAGAACCCCCGGGTCGACGGCCTACAATGAGCAGTTCTTC. This codes for CASSRTPGSTAYNEQFF.

The chain employs TRBV11-2 and TRBJ2-2; tentatively, D is TRBD2 (6 bases). Deletions cut 0 bases from V and 4 bases from J, with 6 bases between. This CDR3 contains 14 residues. Per the germline V gene, CDR1 is SGHAT and CDR2 is FQNNGV. As DNA, the CDR3 is TGTGCCAGCAGCTTAGAGGAGGGCACCGGGGAGCTGTTTTTT. It codes for CASSLEEGTGELFF.

The genes are TRBV5-5 and TRBJ2-7; D gene uncertain. This CDR3 has 15 residues. The germline V and J ends were trimmed by 0 bases and 8 bases, with 18 bases remaining between them. From germline, CDR1 is SGHKS and CDR2 YYEKEE (reference sequence). CDR3 sequence (DNA): TGTGCCAGCAGCTTGGCGCTTCTAGACGACGTGAAGCAGTACTTC. It yields the protein CASSLALLDDVKQYF.

This chain joins TRBV19 and TRBJ2-7; 10 nucleotides match TRBD1. V dropped 3 bases and J dropped 5; count of bases not matched to a gene: 4. Germline assignment: CDR1 LNHDA and CDR2 SQIVND (reference sequence). The CDR3 consists of 14 residues. This CDR3 reads CASSMWTGGNEQYF. In DNA form, the CDR3 reads TGTGCCAGTAGTATGTGGACAGGGGGGAACGAGCAGTACTTC.

This rearrangement joins TRBV7-3 to TRBJ2-7, with D possibly being TRBD1 (5 bases). Per the germline V gene, CDR1 is SGHTA and CDR2 is FQGTGA. Trimming stripped 5 bases from V and 5 bases from J, with 13 bases between. CDR3 size: 13 residues. CDR3 sequence: CASSPGSINEQYF. As DNA, the CDR3 is TGTGCCAGCAGCCCAGGGTCGATCAACGAGCAGTACTTC.

The chain uses TRBV28 and TRBJ2-3, with 7 positions matching TRBD2. The CDR3 is 13 residues long. V lost 3 bases and J lost 6; bases outside the gene matches: 3. The germline V gene encodes CDR1 MDHEN and CDR2 SYDVKM. CDR3 amino acids: CASSLDGGDTQYF. As DNA, the CDR3 is TGTGCCAGCAGTTTGGACGGGGGGGATACGCAGTATTTT.

This chain joins TRBV5-1 and TRBJ2-2, with D possibly matching TRBD2 (6 bases). Trimming shortened V by 1 base and J by 3 bases, and 13 bases separated the two germline ends. CDR3 length equals 16 residues. Germline V CDR1 and CDR2: SGHRS, YFSETQ. CDR3 sequence (DNA): TGCGCCAGCAGCTTGAAGGTGGGAGGAGACACCGGGGAGCTGTTTTTT. The encoded protein is CASSLKVGGDTGELFF.

V usage is TRBV14 and J usage is TRBJ1-3, with D possibly matching TRBD1 (5 bases). Germline CDR1 SGHDN, CDR2 FVKESK. CDR3 length: 18 residues. V was clipped by 3 bases and J by 4 bases, with 22 bases between them. The CDR3 region has the DNA TGTGCCAGCAGCCATTTCTCAGGTATCCAGGGAAGCGGAAACACCATATATTTT. Protein product: CASSHFSGIQGSGNTIYF.

The V and J genes are TRBV6-5 and TRBJ1-5; maybe TRBD1 (6 bases). The CDR3 has 16 amino acids. Germline CDR1 is MNHEY and CDR2 is SVGAGI. Trimming stripped 2 bases from V and 0 bases from J, with 11 bases between. The CDR3 region is CASSYPDRFSNQPQHF. CDR3 DNA sequence: TGTGCCAGCAGTTACCCCGACAGGTTTAGCAATCAGCCCCAGCATTTT.

This chain uses TRBV27 with TRBJ2-3; 10 bases agree with TRBD2. V dropped 4 bases and J dropped 4; count of bases not matched to a gene: 8. In germline, CDR1 is MNHEY, CDR2 SMNVEV (reference sequence). The CDR3 length is 16 residues. CDR3 bases: TGTGCCAGCAGTTCCCCACTAGCGGGGCTCGCAGATACGCAGTATTTT. This sequence encodes CASSSPLAGLADTQYF.

Only one count was recorded for this clone. This chain uses TRBV5-4 with TRBJ2-2, with 11 bases fitting TRBD1. V shed 3 bases and J 0 bases; nucleotides not matched to a gene: 7. CDR3 length: 18 amino acids. CDR1 SGHNT and CDR2 YYREEE come from the germline V gene (reference sequence). The chain's CDR3 is CASSSFPGQGANTGELFF. The CDR3 coding sequence is TGTGCCAGCAGCTCATTTCCGGGACAGGGGGCGAACACCGGGGAGCTGTTTTTT.

The chain carries TRBV11-3 and TRBJ2-1; TRBD1 is a possible D gene (6 bases). Germline V gene data show CDR1 as SGHNT and CDR2 as YENEEA. This CDR3 region has 16 residues. With 1 base removed from V and 6 bases from J, the gap between germline ends came to 16 bases. CDR3 coding DNA: TGTGCCAGCAGCTTAGGGGGGAGCAGGGGACGCAATGAGCAGTTCTTC. It translates to CASSLGGSRGRNEQFF.

V gene TRBV5-4 combines with J gene TRBJ1-1; D call uncertain. This CDR3 has 14 amino acids. CDR1 and CDR2 from the germline V gene are SGHNT and YYREEE (reference sequence). Trimming took 3 bases from V and 5 from J, leaving 14 bases between them. CDR3 sequence reads: CASSSGLEGTEAFF. The DNA for the CDR3 is TGTGCCAGCAGCTCAGGTCTCGAGGGAACTGAAGCTTTCTTT.

This clone was seen only a few times. The J gene is TRBJ2-2, the V gene TRBV18; 14 bases are a match to TRBD2. V was pared by 4 bases and J by 5 bases, with 6 bases of the junction left unmatched. CDR1 is KGHSH, CDR2 LQKENI, per germline. This CDR3 region has 17 residues. CDR3: CASSRGTSGSRTGELFF. CDR3 sequence (DNA): TGTGCCAGCTCACGCGGGACTAGCGGGAGTAGGACCGGGGAGCTGTTTTTT.

This clone appeared once. The chain has TRBV19 and TRBJ1-1; no clear D. There are 14 residues in the CDR3. Germline V gene data show CDR1 as LNHDA and CDR2 as SQIVND (reference sequence). V lost 3 bases, J lost 1 base, and 9 bases lay in between. The CDR3 sequence: CASSIRGANTEAFF. The CDR3 DNA is TGTGCCAGTAGTATTAGAGGCGCGAACACTGAAGCTTTCTTT.

The genes are TRBV10-2 and TRBJ2-7; the match to TRBD1 covers 9 bases. With V trimmed by 1 base and J by 5 bases, 9 bases remained unmatched. CDR3 length equals 16 residues. Germline V lookup: CDR1 WSHSY, CDR2 SAAADI. CDR3 protein: CASSEFLRTGADEQYF. In nucleotides, the CDR3 is TGCGCCAGCAGTGAGTTTTTAAGGACAGGGGCGGACGAGCAGTACTTC.

This sequence joins TRBV19 and TRBJ1-5, with TRBD1 matching over 7 bases. Trimming at V came to 1 base and at J to 4 bases, leaving 4 bases not matched to a gene. CDR1 LNHDA and CDR2 SQIVND come from the germline V gene (reference sequence). The CDR3 runs to 15 residues. Here the CDR3 DNA reads TGTGCCAGTAGTATAGGGACAGGAATTAATCAGCCCCAGCATTTT. It yields the protein CASSIGTGINQPQHF.

The rearrangement uses TRBV5-4 and TRBJ1-2; D possibly corresponds to TRBD1 (6 bases). Germline CDR1 is SGHNT and CDR2 is YYREEE (reference sequence). V lost 3 bases to trimming and J lost 3 bases, with 15 bases between them. The CDR3 length is 15 residues. CDR3 sequence reads: CASSSPGQYDYGYTF. CDR3 in DNA: TGTGCCAGCAGCTCCCCCGGACAGTACGACTATGGCTACACCTTC. Full variable domain (missing parts from reference TRBV5-4 and TRBJ1-2): ETGVTQSPTHLIKTRGQQVTLRCSSQSGHNTVSWYQQALGQGPQFIFQYYREEENGRGNFPPRFSGLQFPNYSSELNVNALELDDSALYLCASSSPGQYDYGYTFGSGTRLTVV.

The chain recombines TRBV6-5 with TRBJ1-1, with 7 bases fitting TRBD1. CDR1 is MNHEY, CDR2 SVGAGI, per germline. Trimming took 0 bases from V and 10 from J; bases not matched to a gene: 14. The CDR3 is 16 amino acids. The CDR3 loop reads CASSYSASGGPVGAFF. CDR3 nucleotides: TGTGCCAGCAGTTACTCGGCGTCAGGGGGACCGGTGGGAGCTTTCTTT.

The chain carries TRBV30 and TRBJ2-7; D gene uncertain. The germline V gene encodes CDR1 GTSNPN and CDR2 SVGIG (reference sequence). V was shortened by 0 bases and J by 7 bases, with 13 bases between the two germline ends. The CDR3 totals 13 residues. The CDR3 spells CAWSVEEFREQYF. DNA of the CDR3: TGTGCCTGGAGTGTGGAAGAATTCAGGGAGCAGTACTTC. The variable domain in full, with the rest retrieved from reference TRBV30 and TRBJ2-7, is SQTIHQWPATLVQPVGSPLSLECTVEGTSNPNLYWYRQAAGRGLQLLFYSVGIGQISSEVPQNLSASRPQDRQFILSSKKLLLSDSGFYLCAWSVEEFREQYFGPGTRLTVT.